This TCR beta chain derives from a study of response to subunit inactivated influenza vaccine (dated by TCRdb to about 2018). Regarding the study in general: Deep quantitative profiling of the T cell receptor repertoire was used in the study to follow responses to a trivalent subunit inactivated influenza vaccine.

Preparation of the library involved RT-PCR. TCRdb shows the sequencer as Illumina HiSeq 2500. The public reads were reprocessed in TCRdb via fastp at Q25 and MiXCR, keeping in-frame beta chains. Each CDR3 protein gets just one entry, which takes the most common genes and DNA from the rows behind it. Across this sample there are around 150,000 distinct CDR3 sequences, with approximately 11% seen only once. Around 12% of the sample is held by the ten biggest clonotypes. The paper's findings and limits, for the study overall: The authors suggested that each seasonal influenza vaccination may recruit only a limited number of new T cells.

There are many counts of this clonotype. It has no known antigen specificity. No per-base quality is available; no much larger clone lies one base away. Per the publication, the time point label means: 45 to 50 days after influenza vaccine administration. The junction shows trimming of 6 bases on V and 0 bases on J, plus 8 bases between the germline ends. Including cysteine and phenylalanine, the CDR3 has 14 amino acids. Here the CDR3 DNA is all that survives: 42 bases in frame from base 1. The CDR1 and CDR2 encoded by the germline V gene are MGHDK and SYGVNS. The receptor's source is a man aged 50 or older who received an inactivated influenza vaccine. Donor details come from another sample of the same person, matched by shared clones. The sample here was non-naive T cells sorted from PBMCs, taken around seven weeks after vaccination. The cell subset or site label of this sample denotes: memory T cell fraction. This receptor chain uses TRBV25-1 and TRBJ1-4; the D gene cannot be named for sure. The CDR3 protein: CASSLPATNEKLFF. The DNA sequence follows: TGTGCCAGCAGCTTACCTGCAACTAATGAAAAACTGTTTTTT.